This record looks at one TCR beta chain sequence and its context. This CDR3 contains 14 residues. Germline assignment: CDR1 MNHEY and CDR2 SMNVEV (reference sequence). Trimming removed 6 bases from V and 6 bases from J; junction bases left unmatched: 7. The data derive from a study of blood T cell repertoires in COVID-19. Study-level background: Acute-phase and convalescent COVID-19 samples originated in the United States, Italy and Spain. PBMCs, B-cell-depleted T cells, or T cells were the source of the cDNA or gDNA that made up the material.

TCRdb's copy holds only in-frame clones and misses some; the assay was immunoSEQ multiplex PCR. The top ten hold approximately 18% of the sample, which has hundreds of thousands of clones, around four fifths seen once. This rearrangement joins TRBV27 to TRBJ1-2; 10 bases are shared with TRBD1. This TCR came from a woman aged 80 or over with active or convalescent COVID-19. Sequencing was performed on peripheral blood. The CDR3 region is CASRPTGGANGYTF. The CDR3 nucleotides read TGTGCCAGCAGGCCGACAGGGGGCGCGAATGGCTACACCTTC.